This T cell receptor (beta chain) stems from a study of OX40 agonist ivuxolimab in advanced cancers. Generated by immunoSEQ multiplex PCR, the TCRdb table keeps only in-frame clones and is missing some. Altogether some 58,000 clones are present, around 90% being singletons, with the ten largest covering about 0.77%. Samples were taken at baseline and on day 1 of cycles 4 and 7. This clonotype was obtained from an adult with an advanced solid tumor such as melanoma, head and neck, liver or kidney cancer. The specimen comprised CD4+ or CD8+ T cells sorted from blood, sampled in a trial of the OX40 agonist ivuxolimab.

The CDR3 DNA reads TGCAGCGTTCTAACGGGACTAGCGGGATTGTCAGAGACCCAGTACTTC. Protein sequence: CSVLTGLAGLSETQYF. The chain is built from TRBV29-1 and TRBJ2-5; 13 bases map to TRBD2. Trimming removed 5 bases from V and 4 bases from J; junction bases left unmatched: 10. The CDR3 loop spans 16 amino acids. Germline CDR1 reads SQVTM; CDR2 reads ANQGSEA.